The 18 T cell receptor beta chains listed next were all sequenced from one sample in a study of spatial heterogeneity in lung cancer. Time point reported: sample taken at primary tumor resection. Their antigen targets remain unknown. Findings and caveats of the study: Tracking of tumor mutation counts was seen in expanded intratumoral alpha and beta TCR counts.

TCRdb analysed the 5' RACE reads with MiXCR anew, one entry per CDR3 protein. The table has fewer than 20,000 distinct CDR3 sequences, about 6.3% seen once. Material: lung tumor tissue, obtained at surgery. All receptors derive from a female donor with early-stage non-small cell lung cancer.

In nucleotides, the CDR3 is TGCGCCAGCAGCCACAATACCGGGGAGCTGTTTTTT. Protein: CASSHNTGELFF. J is TRBJ2-2 and V is TRBV4-3, with unresolved D. The CDR3 length is 12 residues. Trimming took 3 bases from V and 5 from J, leaving 4 bases between them. Germline loops: CDR1 LGHNA, CDR2 YSLEER.

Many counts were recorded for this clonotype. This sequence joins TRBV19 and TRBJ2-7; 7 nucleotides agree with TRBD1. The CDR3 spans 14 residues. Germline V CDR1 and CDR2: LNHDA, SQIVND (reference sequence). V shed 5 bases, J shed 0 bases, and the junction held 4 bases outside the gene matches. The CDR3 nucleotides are TGTGCCAGTAGTGGGACAGCTAGCTCCTACGAGCAGTACTTC. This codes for CASSGTASSYEQYF.

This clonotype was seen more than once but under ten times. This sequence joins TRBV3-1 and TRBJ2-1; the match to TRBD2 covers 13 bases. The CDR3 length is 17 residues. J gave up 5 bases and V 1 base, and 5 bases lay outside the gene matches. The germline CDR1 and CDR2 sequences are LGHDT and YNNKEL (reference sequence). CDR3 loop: CASSQGTSGRLNNEQFF. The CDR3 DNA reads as TGTGCCAGCAGCCAAGGGACTAGCGGGAGACTAAACAATGAGCAGTTCTTC.

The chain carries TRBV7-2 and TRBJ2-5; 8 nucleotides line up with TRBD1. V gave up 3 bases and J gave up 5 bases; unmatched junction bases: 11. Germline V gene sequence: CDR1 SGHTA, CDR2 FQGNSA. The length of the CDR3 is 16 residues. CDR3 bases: TGTGCCAGCAGCTTCCACGGACAGGGCGGTGTGGAGACCCAGTACTTC. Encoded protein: CASSFHGQGGVETQYF. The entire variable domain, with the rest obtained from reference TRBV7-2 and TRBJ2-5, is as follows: GAGVSQSPSNKVTEKGKDVELRCDPISGHTALYWYRQSLGQGLEFLIYFQGNSAPDKSGLPSDRFSAERTGGSVSTLTIQRTQQEDSAVYLCASSFHGQGGVETQYFGPGTRLLVL.

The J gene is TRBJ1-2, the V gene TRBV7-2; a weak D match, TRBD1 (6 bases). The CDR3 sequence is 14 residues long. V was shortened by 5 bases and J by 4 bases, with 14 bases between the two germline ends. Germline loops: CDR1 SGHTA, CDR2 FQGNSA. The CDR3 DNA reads TGTGCCAGCAGCCCGACGACAGGCACCTATGGCTACACCTTC. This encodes CASSPTTGTYGYTF.

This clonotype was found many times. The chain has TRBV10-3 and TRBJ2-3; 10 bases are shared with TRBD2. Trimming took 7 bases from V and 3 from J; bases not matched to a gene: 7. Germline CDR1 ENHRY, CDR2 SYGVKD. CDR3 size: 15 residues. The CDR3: CAITASGRGTDTQYF. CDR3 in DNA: TGTGCCATCACCGCCAGCGGGAGGGGGACAGATACGCAGTATTTT.

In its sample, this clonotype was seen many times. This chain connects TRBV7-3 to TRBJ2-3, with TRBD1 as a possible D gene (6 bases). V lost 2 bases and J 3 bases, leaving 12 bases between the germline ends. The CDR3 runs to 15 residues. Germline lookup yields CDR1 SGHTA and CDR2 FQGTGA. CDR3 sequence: CASSLGGGGTDTQYF. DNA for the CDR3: TGTGCCAGCAGCTTAGGGGGCGGAGGAACAGATACGCAGTATTTT.

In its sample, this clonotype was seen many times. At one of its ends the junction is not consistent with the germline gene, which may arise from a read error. CDR3: CSARGQREWFDTQYF. The CDR3 nucleotides are TGCAGTGCCAGAGGTCAGCGGGAGTGGTTTGATACGCAGTATTTT. The chain employs TRBV20-1 and TRBJ2-3; 8 bases map to TRBD2. This CDR3 spans 15 amino acids. Germline CDR1 reads DFQATT; CDR2 reads SNEGSKA (reference sequence).

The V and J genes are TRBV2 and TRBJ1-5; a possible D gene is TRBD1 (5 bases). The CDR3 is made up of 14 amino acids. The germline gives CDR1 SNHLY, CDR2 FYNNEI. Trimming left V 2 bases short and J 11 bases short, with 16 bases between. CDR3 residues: CASSEIGRDGAQHF. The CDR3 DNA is TGTGCCAGCAGTGAAATCGGCAGGGACGGGGCCCAGCATTTT. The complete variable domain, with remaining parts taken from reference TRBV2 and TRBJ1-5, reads EPEVTQTPSHQVTQMGQEVILRCVPISNHLYFYWYRQILGQKVEFLVSFYNNEISEKSEIFDDQFSVERPDGSNFTLKIRSTKLEDSAMYFCASSEIGRDGAQHFGDGTRLSIL.

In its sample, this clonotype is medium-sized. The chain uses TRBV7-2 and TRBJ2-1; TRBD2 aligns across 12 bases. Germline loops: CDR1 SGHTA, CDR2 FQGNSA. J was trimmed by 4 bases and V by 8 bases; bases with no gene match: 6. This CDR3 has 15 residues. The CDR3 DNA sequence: TGTGCCAGCGGACTAGCGGGATTGGCATACAATGAGCAGTTCTTC. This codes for CASGLAGLAYNEQFF. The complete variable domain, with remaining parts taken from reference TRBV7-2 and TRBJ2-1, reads GAGVSQSPSNKVTEKGKDVELRCDPISGHTALYWYRQSLGQGLEFLIYFQGNSAPDKSGLPSDRFSAERTGGSVSTLTIQRTQQEDSAVYLCASGLAGLAYNEQFFGPGTRLTVL.

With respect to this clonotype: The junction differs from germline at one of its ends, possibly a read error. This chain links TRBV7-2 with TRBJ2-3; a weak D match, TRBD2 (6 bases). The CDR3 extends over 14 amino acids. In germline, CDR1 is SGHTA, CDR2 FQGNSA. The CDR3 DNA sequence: TGTGCCAGCAGCTTGGGGGGATTCACAGATACGCGGTATTTT. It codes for CASSLGGFTDTRYF.

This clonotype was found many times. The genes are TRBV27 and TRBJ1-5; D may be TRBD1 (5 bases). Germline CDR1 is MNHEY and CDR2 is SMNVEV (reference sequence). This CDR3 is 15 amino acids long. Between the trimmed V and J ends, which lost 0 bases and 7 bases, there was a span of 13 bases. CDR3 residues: CASSLSGTSGQPQHF. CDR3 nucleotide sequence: TGTGCCAGCAGTTTATCAGGGACCTCAGGACAGCCCCAGCATTTT.

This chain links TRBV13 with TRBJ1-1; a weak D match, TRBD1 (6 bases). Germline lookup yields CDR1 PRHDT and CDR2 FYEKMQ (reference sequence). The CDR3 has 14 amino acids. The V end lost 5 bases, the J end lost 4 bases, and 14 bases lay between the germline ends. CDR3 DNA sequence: TGTGCCAGCAGCCAGGAATCGGGGGCCACTGAAGCTTTCTTT. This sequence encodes CASSQESGATEAFF. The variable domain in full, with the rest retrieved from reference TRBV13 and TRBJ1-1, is AAGVIQSPRHLIKEKRETATLKCYPIPRHDTVYWYQQGPGQDPQFLISFYEKMQSDKGSIPDRFSAQQFSDYHSELNMSSLELGDSALYFCASSQESGATEAFFGQGTRLTVV.

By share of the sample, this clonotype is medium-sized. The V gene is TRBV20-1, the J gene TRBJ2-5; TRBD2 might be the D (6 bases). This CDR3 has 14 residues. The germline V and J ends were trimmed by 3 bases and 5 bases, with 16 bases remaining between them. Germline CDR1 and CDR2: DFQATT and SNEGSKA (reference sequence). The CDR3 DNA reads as TGCAGTGCTAGGCCCGGGACTGCGGTCGAGACCCAGTACTTC. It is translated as CSARPGTAVETQYF.

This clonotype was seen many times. The CDR3 DNA sequence: TGTGCCAGCAGTCCAGGACAGGGTAATCAGCCCCAGCATTTT. Its protein is CASSPGQGNQPQHF. The chain has TRBV12-3 or TRBV12-4 and TRBJ1-5, with 8 bases fitting TRBD1. This CDR3 region has 14 residues. Trimming at V came to 5 bases and at J to 4 bases, leaving 4 bases not matched to a gene.

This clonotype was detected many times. The CDR3 protein is CASSLGYISGAQETQYF. The DNA for the CDR3 is TGTGCCAGCAGCTTGGGGTATATTAGCGGGGCCCAAGAGACCCAGTACTTC. This chain links TRBV5-4 with TRBJ2-5, with TRBD2 identical over 8 bases. The germline V gene has CDR1 SGHNT and CDR2 YYREEE (reference sequence). The CDR3 covers 17 residues. V shed 0 bases, J shed 1 base, and the junction held 8 bases outside the gene matches.

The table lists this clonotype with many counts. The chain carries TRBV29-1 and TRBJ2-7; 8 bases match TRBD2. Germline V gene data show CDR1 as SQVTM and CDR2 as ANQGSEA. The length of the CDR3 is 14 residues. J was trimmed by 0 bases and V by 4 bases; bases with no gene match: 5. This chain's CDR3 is CSVGGSGSSYEQYF. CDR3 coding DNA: TGCAGCGTTGGCGGGAGCGGGAGCTCCTACGAGCAGTACTTC.

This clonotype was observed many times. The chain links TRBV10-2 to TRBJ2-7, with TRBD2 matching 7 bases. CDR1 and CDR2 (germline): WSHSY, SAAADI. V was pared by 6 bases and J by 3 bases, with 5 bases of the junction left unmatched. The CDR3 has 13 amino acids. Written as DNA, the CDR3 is TGCGCCAGCAGGTCCGGGACTAACTACGAGCAGTACTTC. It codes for CASRSGTNYEQYF.